This TCR beta chain was recovered during a study of T cells in Graves' hyperthyroidism and ophthalmopathy. Germline V gives CDR1 MNHEY, CDR2 SVGAGI. Trimming stripped 2 bases from V and 4 bases from J, with 14 bases between. CDR3 length equals 16 residues. The sample holds many counts of this clonotype. Amplified regions were TCR beta CDR3 sequences from RNA transcripts. During a first-round RT-PCR of the TCR CDR3, the HTBI primer set was used. TCRdb recomputed calls from the multiplex PCR reads with MiXCR, one row per CDR3 protein. Among about 520,000 distinct CDR3 sequences listed, approximately 25% were seen once. Ophthalmopathy cases met thresholds of Clinical Activity Score at least 3, NOSPECS grade at least 4 and duration under 3 months. Uncontrolled infection, other autoimmune disease, pregnancy and lactation each barred patients from inclusion. The diagnostic basis comprised clinical symptoms, serum thyroxine and TRAb, thyroid ultrasound and orbital computed tomography. The PBMCs studied were ones that came from roughly 9.1 ml fresh peripheral blood.

The sample consisted of blood. The TCR sequence derives from a woman aged 25 to 39 with Graves' ophthalmopathy. This chain links TRBV6-5 with TRBJ2-2, with D possibly TRBD2 on 7 matching bases. CDR3 sequence reads: CASSYGGAGLTGELFF. CDR3 bases: TGTGCCAGCAGTTACGGGGGGGCAGGGCTCACCGGGGAGCTGTTTTTT.